These T cell receptor beta chains were read from a single sample in a study of T cell responses to AZD1222 COVID-19 vaccine. Clones were sequenced by immunoSEQ multiplex PCR, and TCRdb holds only the in-frame ones, with some missing. The sample lists roughly 180,000 clones, approximately 91% occurring once. The sequenced sample was peripheral blood, obtained 28 days after the second AZD1222 dose. The receptors come from an adult who received the AZD1222 COVID-19 vaccine. Each CDR3 is given with its conserved first and last residue. The D gene is left open where the match is weak. Size is omitted from some rows. Given values are once, few, many or a class for expanded clones.

j_gene	v_gene	abundance	d_gene	len	CDR3aa	CDR3nt
TRBJ2-7	TRBV6-5	NA	NA	16	CASSYQGVGVAREQYF	TGTGCCAGCAGTTATCAGGGTGTGGGGGTGGCACGGGAGCAGTACTTC
TRBJ1-2	TRBV6-5	once	NA	13	CASSPIGGVGYTF	TGTGCCAGCAGTCCAATTGGGGGGGTGGGCTACACCTTC
TRBJ2-7	TRBV4-1	NA	TRBD1	16	CASSQWGQGNPYEQYF	TGCGCCAGCAGCCAATGGGGACAGGGGAACCCCTACGAGCAGTACTTC
TRBJ2-7	TRBV5-1	NA	NA	13	CASSLDLVDEQYF	TGCGCCAGCAGCTTGGACTTGGTGGACGAGCAGTACTTC
TRBJ2-7	TRBV5-4	NA	NA	15	CASSSSGSAIYEQYF	TGTGCCAGCAGCTCCAGCGGATCCGCCATTTACGAGCAGTACTTC
TRBJ1-5	TRBV6-6	NA	NA	13	CASSLDSNQPQHF	TGTGCCAGCAGCTTAGATAGCAATCAGCCCCAGCATTTT
TRBJ2-5	TRBV28	NA	NA	15	CASSLLYGGQETQYF	TGTGCCAGCAGTTTGCTTTATGGGGGGCAAGAGACCCAGTACTTC
TRBJ1-1	TRBV9	NA	NA	14	CASSVEIANTEAFF	TGTGCCAGCAGCGTAGAGATAGCGAACACTGAAGCTTTCTTT
TRBJ2-3	TRBV7-3	NA	NA	13	CASSPSRGDTQYF	TGTGCCAGCAGCCCGAGCCGTGGGGACACGCAGTATTTT
TRBJ2-7	TRBV5-6	NA	NA	13	CASSPGTPVGQYF	TGTGCCAGCAGCCCCGGGACACCTGTAGGGCAGTACTTC
TRBJ1-6	TRBV6-5	NA	NA	15	CASSYSGGGNSPLHF	TGTGCCAGCAGTTACTCAGGCGGGGGTAATTCACCCCTCCACTTT
TRBJ1-6	TRBV7-9	NA	NA	15	CASSLVTGGASPLHF	TGTGCCAGCAGCTTAGTGACAGGTGGGGCTTCACCCCTCCACTTT
TRBJ1-2	TRBV5-1	NA	TRBD1	15	CASSLDQQGYYGYTF	TGCGCCAGCAGCTTGGACCAACAGGGGTACTATGGCTACACCTTC
TRBJ1-2	TRBV7-2	NA	NA	14	CASSPSQTGYGYTF	TGTGCCAGCAGCCCATCACAGACAGGCTATGGCTACACCTTC
TRBJ1-5	TRBV18	NA	NA	15	CASSPTGNRNQPQHF	TGTGCCAGCTCACCCACGGGGAACCGGAATCAGCCCCAGCATTTT
TRBJ2-3	TRBV10-3	NA	TRBD2	16	CAIRPGLAFSTDTQYF	TGTGCCATCAGGCCGGGACTAGCGTTTAGCACAGATACGCAGTATTTT
TRBJ1-4	TRBV25-1	NA	TRBD1	15	CASSEDRGNAEKLFF	TGTGCCAGCAGTGAGGACAGGGGTAATGCTGAAAAACTGTTTTTT
TRBJ1-4	TRBV30	NA	NA	11	CAWSANEKLFF	TGTGCCTGGAGTGCTAATGAAAAACTGTTTTTT
TRBJ2-1	TRBV20-1	once	NA	16	CSASAPGKISYNEQFF	TGCAGTGCTAGTGCACCGGGAAAGATCTCCTACAATGAGCAGTTCTTC
TRBJ1-1	TRBV28	NA	TRBD1	12	CASSDRGLGAFF	TGTGCCAGCAGTGACAGGGGGCTTGGTGCTTTCTTT
TRBJ1-6	TRBV3-1/TRBV3-2	NA	NA	18	CASSQEAPGGARNSPLHF	TGTGCCAGCAGCCAAGAAGCCCCCGGAGGGGCGAGAAATTCACCCCTCCACTTT
TRBJ2-7	TRBV4-1	NA	NA	14	CASSQESQSYEQYF	TGCGCCAGCAGCCAAGAGTCCCAGTCCTACGAGCAGTACTTC
TRBJ1-5	TRBV6-2/TRBV6-3	NA	NA	15	CASSLDGYSNQPQHF	TGTGCCAGCAGCTTGGACGGCTATAGCAATCAGCCCCAGCATTTT
TRBJ2-1	TRBV11-3	NA	TRBD2	13	CASGGLADNEQFF	TGTGCCAGCGGGGGACTAGCGGACAATGAGCAGTTCTTC
TRBJ1-1	TRBV12-5	NA	NA	15	CASGLIRGGYTEAFF	TGTGCTAGTGGTTTGATAAGGGGCGGGTACACTGAAGCTTTCTTT
TRBJ1-1	TRBV6-5	once	NA	14	CASNPERMNTEAFF	TGTGCCAGCAACCCAGAGCGCATGAACACTGAAGCTTTCTTT
TRBJ1-1	TRBV19	NA	TRBD1	15	CASSPYRGLNTEAFF	TGTGCCAGTAGCCCTTACAGGGGTTTGAACACTGAAGCTTTCTTT
TRBJ1-4	TRBV18	NA	NA	15	CASSPPAGANEKLFF	TGTGCCAGCTCACCACCGGCAGGGGCTAATGAAAAACTGTTTTTT
TRBJ2-7	TRBV25-1	NA	NA	15	CASGSLQGGSYEQYF	TGTGCCAGCGGCTCCCTACAGGGAGGCTCCTACGAGCAGTACTTC
TRBJ1-2	TRBV4-1	NA	NA	15	CASSRGTSINYGYTF	TGCGCCAGCAGCCGCGGGACTTCCATCAACTATGGCTACACCTTC
TRBJ1-3	TRBV6-6	NA	NA	15	CASSYSWEAGNTIYF	TGTGCCAGCAGTTACTCGTGGGAGGCTGGAAACACCATATATTTT
TRBJ2-7	TRBV28	once	TRBD2	14	CASSFSGQSYEQYF	TGTGCCAGCAGTTTTAGCGGGCAATCCTACGAGCAGTACTTC